Listed below are T cell receptor beta chains from one sample, sequenced in a study of cytomegalovirus exposure and HLA in healthy donors. The repertoire was sequenced with immunoSEQ multiplex PCR; TCRdb's copy has only in-frame clones and lacks some. The repertoire has about 140,000 clones, approximately 70% of them found once; the top ten carry 6.5%. The source material was PBMCs. The receptors were sampled from a woman aged 55 to 70 in good health and CMV-seronegative. CDR3s include the opening cysteine and the closing phenylalanine or tryptophan. The order of the fields is V gene, D gene, J gene, clone size, CDR3 DNA, CDR3 protein. D genes are given only for firm matches. The listing skips clone size in some rows; elsewhere it reads once, few, many or a size class.

TRBV5-1,TRBD1,TRBJ2-3,NA,TGCGCCAGCAGCTCAGGACAGGGCAGACGCACAGATACGCAGTATTTT,CASSSGQGRRTDTQYF
TRBV19,TRBD2,TRBJ2-7,once,TGTGCCAGTCCCCCTGGGGGGGTCTCCTACGAGCAGTACTTC,CASPPGGVSYEQYF
TRBV4-3,NA,TRBJ2-3,NA,TGCGCCAGCAGCCAGGACACTAGCACAGATACGCAGTATTTT,CASSQDTSTDTQYF
TRBV5-4,NA,TRBJ2-7,few,TGTGCCAGCAGCCCGAAGCGGGCGGGGACCTACGAGCAGTACTTC,CASSPKRAGTYEQYF
TRBV5-4,NA,TRBJ1-1,NA,TGTGCCAGCAGCTTGGATGGGGGCGGGAACACTGAAGCTTTCTTT,CASSLDGGGNTEAFF
TRBV19,NA,TRBJ1-3,NA,TGTGCCGCTTGGGAGGGACAAGGAGCCGTTTGGTTGGTCTCTACACTTTTATATTTT,CAAWEGQGAVWLVSTLLYF
TRBV6-5,NA,TRBJ2-5,NA,TGTGCCAGCAGTTATCGGTGGGGGGGCGAAGAGACCCAGTACTTC,CASSYRWGGEETQYF
TRBV6-6,TRBD1,TRBJ1-1,NA,TGTGCCAGCAGTGACAGGGGGCGGAACACTGAAGCTTTCTTT,CASSDRGRNTEAFF
TRBV5-1,TRBD1,TRBJ2-4,NA,TGCGCCAGCAGCCCGGGACAGGCCAAAAACATTCAGTACTTC,CASSPGQAKNIQYF
TRBV5-1,TRBD2,TRBJ2-1,NA,TGCGCCAGCAGCTGGTCTAGCGGGACCAATGAGCAGTTCTTC,CASSWSSGTNEQFF
TRBV11-1,TRBD1,TRBJ2-4,few,TGTGCCAGCAGCTTAGAGGACAGGGGTGCCAACATTCAGTACTTC,CASSLEDRGANIQYF
TRBV7-6,TRBD1,TRBJ1-1,NA,TGTGCCAGCAGCTTAACTACAGGGGACACTGAAGCTTTCTTT,CASSLTTGDTEAFF
TRBV28,NA,TRBJ1-4,NA,TGTGCCAGCAGTTTTCTCCAACAGAGACATGAAAAACTGTTTTTT,CASSFLQQRHEKLFF
TRBV6-5,TRBD2,TRBJ2-1,NA,TGTGCCAGCAGTGCTAGCGGGACGACGTACAATGAGCAGTTCTTC,CASSASGTTYNEQFF
TRBV5-1,NA,TRBJ2-3,few,TGCGCCAGCAGCTTGGTACCCAGTGGGGCCCGCCTAGATACGCAGTATTTT,CASSLVPSGARLDTQYF
TRBV7-6,TRBD2,TRBJ2-3,NA,TGTGCCAGCAGCTTAAGGGGACCGGGACTAGCGGGGGCCCCGGCTACGCAGTATTTT,CASSLRGPGLAGAPATQYF
TRBV6-1,NA,TRBJ1-2,NA,TGTGCCAGCACCCCAGGGCCCGACAACTATGGCTACACCTTC,CASTPGPDNYGYTF
TRBV7-2,NA,TRBJ2-5,once,TGTGCCAGCAGCCGCACTTCAGGGGTGGTGGAGACCCAGTACTTC,CASSRTSGVVETQYF
TRBV7-2,TRBD2,TRBJ2-3,NA,TGTGCCAGCAGCTTGGGACTAGCGGGAGGGCCGGGCCCAGATACGCAGTATTTT,CASSLGLAGGPGPDTQYF
TRBV25-1,NA,TRBJ2-2,NA,TGTGCCAGCACCTCCTATTGGGAGGGGGCGAACACCGGGGAGCTGTTTTTT,CASTSYWEGANTGELFF
TRBV5-6,TRBD1,TRBJ2-1,NA,TGTGCCAGCAGCTTGGCAGGGGGCTTTGAGCAGTTCTTC,CASSLAGGFEQFF
TRBV5-1,NA,TRBJ2-2,NA,TGCGCCAGCGGACGACAGTGGGAGAACACCGGGGAGCTGTTTTTT,CASGRQWENTGELFF
TRBV11-2,NA,TRBJ2-7,NA,TGTGCCAGCAGCTTATCGCTGGGGGGAGCCTACGAGCAGTACTTC,CASSLSLGGAYEQYF
TRBV29-1,TRBD2,TRBJ2-1,NA,TGCAGCGCTTATACTAGCGCAGGTGAGCAGTTCTTC,CSAYTSAGEQFF
TRBV4-1,NA,TRBJ2-2,NA,TGCGCCAGCAGCCAAGGGGGGCAGAACACCGGGGAGCTGTTTTTT,CASSQGGQNTGELFF
TRBV7-2,TRBD2,TRBJ2-1,few,TGTGCCAGCAGCTTTGGGGGTCGGGGGGGCCGGGATGAGCAGTTCTTC,CASSFGGRGGRDEQFF
TRBV5-7,TRBD2,TRBJ2-5,NA,TGTGCCAGCAGCTTGGGGACTAGCGGTTTCCAAGAGACCCAGTACTTC,CASSLGTSGFQETQYF
TRBV6-1,TRBD2,TRBJ2-1,few,TGTGCCAGCAACCTAGCGGGGGGCTTCAATGAGCAGTTCTTC,CASNLAGGFNEQFF
TRBV14,NA,TRBJ1-1,NA,TGTGCCAGCAGCCAAGAGACAGGAATCATGAACACTGAAGCTTTCTTT,CASSQETGIMNTEAFF
TRBV29-1,NA,TRBJ2-3,NA,TGCAGCATCTACAGGGTTTCTGGCACAGATACGCAGTATTTT,CSIYRVSGTDTQYF
TRBV5-1,NA,TRBJ2-3,NA,TGCGCCAGCAGCTTGGCCGTGTCCGGGGGTTATACGCAGTATTTT,CASSLAVSGGYTQYF